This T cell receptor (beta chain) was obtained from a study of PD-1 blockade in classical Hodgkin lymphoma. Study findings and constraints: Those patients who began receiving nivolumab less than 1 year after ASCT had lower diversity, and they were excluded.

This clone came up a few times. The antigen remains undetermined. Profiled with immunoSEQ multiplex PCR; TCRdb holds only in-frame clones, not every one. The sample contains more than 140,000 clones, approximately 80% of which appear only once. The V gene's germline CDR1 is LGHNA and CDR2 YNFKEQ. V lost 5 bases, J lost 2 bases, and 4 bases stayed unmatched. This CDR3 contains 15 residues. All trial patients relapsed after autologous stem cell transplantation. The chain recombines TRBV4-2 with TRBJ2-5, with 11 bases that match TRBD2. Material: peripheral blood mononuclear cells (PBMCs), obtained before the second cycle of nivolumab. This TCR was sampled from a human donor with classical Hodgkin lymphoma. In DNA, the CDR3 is TGTGCCAGCAGCTTTCGACTAGCGGGGCAAGAGACCCAGTACTTC. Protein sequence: CASSFRLAGQETQYF.